This TCR beta chain emerged from a study of regulatory T cells in long-lasting Graves disease. Study-wide points: Sampling was limited to peripheral blood rather than thyroid tissue. Under persistent disease, TRBV28, TRBJ1-2 and TRBJ2-5 were used preferentially.

The time point is: newly diagnosed GD, antithyroid drugs for less than 3 months. Making the TCR library involved RNA that had been extracted from PBMCs. The sample holds many counts of this clonotype. Its antigen is unidentified. This CDR3 region has 13 residues. The V and J ends lost 1 base and 8 bases, in that order; junction bases with no gene match: 6. Germline CDR1 is SQVTM and CDR2 is ANQGSEA. The TCR beta library used iRepertoire HTBI primers with Arm-PCR amplification of CDR3. TCRdb ran MiXCR on the multiplex PCR reads and lists one entry per CDR3 protein. Among about 540,000 distinct CDR3 sequences, roughly 13% were seen once, and the ten largest hold 10%. These data also formed part of another study, on T cells in Graves' hyperthyroidism and ophthalmopathy.

Sequences were derived from peripheral blood mononuclear cells (PBMCs), sampled at new diagnosis, from a patient treated with antithyroid drugs. The chain links TRBV29-1 to TRBJ2-7; 9 bases are a match to TRBD2. The receptor's source is a man aged 25 to 40 with Graves disease. This chain's CDR3 is CSVEGASGAKQYF. As DNA, the CDR3 is TGCAGCGTTGAAGGGGCTAGCGGGGCCAAGCAGTACTTC.